One T cell receptor (beta chain) is described in this entry. Authors' methods: Reference gene primer amplification yielded estimated nucleated cell counts. The data were produced by immunoSEQ multiplex PCR, yet TCRdb's version contains in-frame clones alone and is incomplete. V and J calls and clone size are those listed in that table; D and trimming were worked out from the DNA. The profile covers some 150,000 clones, with about 85% appearing a single time and roughly 15% taken by the ten largest. The data stem from a study of blood T cell repertoires in COVID-19. Study at large: Samples came from the United States, Italy and Spain, spanning acute and convalescent COVID-19.

This TCR came from a woman in her 70s with COVID-19, enrolled during active disease. The sequencing input was peripheral blood.

CDR3 protein: CASSAHGGVGTDTQYF. The CDR3 DNA reads TGTGCCAGCAGTGCTCATGGCGGGGTTGGCACAGATACGCAGTATTTT. The chain carries TRBV2 and TRBJ2-3; D is possibly TRBD2 (6 bases). CDR3 size: 16 residues. Germline V gene lookup returns CDR1 SNHLY and CDR2 FYNNEI. V gave up 4 bases and J gave up 1 base, with 15 bases separating them.